There are many counts of the clone carrying this TCR beta chain. Its antigen is as yet unknown. A second PCR of about 6 to 11 cycles used a sample-barcoded 5' primer and a J-beta primer mix. MiXCR was run by TCRdb on the 5' RACE reads, yielding one entry per CDR3 protein. The sample lists 600,000 or so distinct CDR3 sequences; about 30% were seen once. These data belong to a study of blood T cells in healthy people across ages. Study-level points and caveats: Donor CMV infection status was unknown, possibly confounding age-related changes in expanded clonotypes. While age rose, TCR beta diversity per million T cells dropped in a roughly linear way.

About 10 milliliters of peripheral blood were drawn from each donor into EDTA-treated tubes. CDR3 size: 15 residues. Germline CDR1 SQVTM, CDR2 ANQGSEA. With V trimmed by 4 bases and J by 2 bases, 4 bases remained unmatched. The specimen was blood. The TCR originated in a woman older than 75 in good health. The chain couples TRBV29-1 to TRBJ2-3; 12 bases map to TRBD2. The CDR3 region is CSVAGTSGPTDTQYF. The CDR3 DNA reads as TGCAGCGTTGCCGGGACTAGCGGGCCCACAGATACGCAGTATTTT.